This T cell receptor (beta chain) was sequenced during a study of blood T cells in healthy people across ages. This clonotype was detected a few times. The antigen remains undetermined. The study, taken as a whole, reports: There were more naive CD4+ cells and higher diversity in long-lived donors than in aged donors.

Germline V gene data show CDR1 as DFQATT and CDR2 as SNEGSKA (reference sequence). The CDR3 is 10 amino acids. V was pared by 8 bases and J by 3 bases, with 1 base of the junction left unmatched. A sample-barcoded 5' primer and a J-beta primer mix were used in a second PCR of about 7 to 12 cycles. Researchers report that a template-switch adaptor with 12 random nucleotides tagged each cDNA molecule. Every sample returned 2.5 million or more CDR3-containing paired-end reads. In TCRdb, the 5' RACE reads were re-called with MiXCR into one record per CDR3 protein. Here the sample spans approximately 1,700,000 distinct CDR3 sequences, 30% to 40% being singletons.

The clonotype comes from a human donor in good health. The J gene is TRBJ2-7, the V gene TRBV20-1; 7 bases are shared with TRBD1. Input material: blood. CDR3 sequence reads: CSTGVYEQYF. The CDR3 DNA reads as TGCAGTACAGGGGTCTACGAGCAGTACTTC.